This TCR beta chain came from a study of OX40 agonist ivuxolimab in advanced cancers. As for the study in general: Those enrolled were roughly 80% male, with a mean age of approximately 60 years and ages from roughly 23 to 79. One hepatocellular carcinoma and a couple of cutaneous melanoma patients partially responded.

Some clones are missing from TCRdb's copy, which holds only in-frame ones; the method was immunoSEQ multiplex PCR. The sample records 100,000 to 150,000 clones, roughly 92% being singletons. Notes on this clone: What it binds is unknown.

Germline V gene sequence: CDR1 KGHSH, CDR2 LQKENI. The CDR3 totals 16 residues. Germline trimming cut 3 bases from V and 3 bases from J; bases unmatched to any gene: 7. Study-wide findings and caveats: Normalized T-cell clonal expansion was also low in a subset of nonresponders.

V and J are TRBV18 and TRBJ2-2; TRBD1 agrees at 7 bases. This sequence originates from an adult with an advanced solid tumor such as melanoma, head and neck, liver or kidney cancer. The specimen was CD4+ or CD8+ T cells sorted from blood, collected in a trial of the OX40 agonist ivuxolimab. The CDR3 reads CASSPTGTAHTGELFF. DNA of the CDR3: TGTGCCAGCTCACCCACCGGGACAGCCCACACCGGGGAGCTGTTTTTT. Looking up the rest from reference TRBV18 and TRBJ2-2 gives the full variable domain: NAGVMQNPRHLVRRRGQEARLRCSPMKGHSHVYWYRQLPEEGLKFMVYLQKENIIDESGMPKERFSAEFPKEGPSILRIQQVVRGDSAAYFCASSPTGTAHTGELFFGEGSRLTVL.